The entry below gives a single T cell receptor beta chain sequence along with its context. Method: immunoSEQ multiplex PCR; TCRdb's copy keeps in-frame clones and lacks some. This sample has more than 150,000 clones, with 85% to 95% found just once. The data belong to a study of blood T cell repertoires in COVID-19. The CDR3 is 14 residues long. Germline CDR1 MNHEY, CDR2 SVGAGI. V was pared by 6 bases and J by 4 bases, with 6 bases of the junction left unmatched. The TCR sequence derives from a man aged 25 to 40 with COVID-19, enrolled during active disease. The sequenced sample was peripheral blood. The V call is TRBV6-5, the J call TRBJ2-1; TRBD2 aligns across 7 bases. The CDR3 is CASSMSGVYNEQFF. In nucleotides, the CDR3 is TGTGCCAGCAGCATGAGCGGGGTTTACAATGAGCAGTTCTTC.